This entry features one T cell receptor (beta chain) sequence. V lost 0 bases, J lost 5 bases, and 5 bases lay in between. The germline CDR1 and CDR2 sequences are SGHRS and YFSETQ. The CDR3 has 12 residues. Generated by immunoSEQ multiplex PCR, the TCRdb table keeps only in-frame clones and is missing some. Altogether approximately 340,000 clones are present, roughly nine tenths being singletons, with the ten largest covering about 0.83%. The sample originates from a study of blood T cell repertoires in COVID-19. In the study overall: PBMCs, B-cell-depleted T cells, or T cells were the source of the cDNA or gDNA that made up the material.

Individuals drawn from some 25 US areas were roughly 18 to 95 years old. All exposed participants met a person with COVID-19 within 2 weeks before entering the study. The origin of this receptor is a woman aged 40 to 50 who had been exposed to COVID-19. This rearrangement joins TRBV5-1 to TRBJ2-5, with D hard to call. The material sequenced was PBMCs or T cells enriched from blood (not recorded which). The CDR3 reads CASSLDSETQYF. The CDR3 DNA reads TGCGCCAGCAGCTTGGATAGTGAGACCCAGTACTTC.